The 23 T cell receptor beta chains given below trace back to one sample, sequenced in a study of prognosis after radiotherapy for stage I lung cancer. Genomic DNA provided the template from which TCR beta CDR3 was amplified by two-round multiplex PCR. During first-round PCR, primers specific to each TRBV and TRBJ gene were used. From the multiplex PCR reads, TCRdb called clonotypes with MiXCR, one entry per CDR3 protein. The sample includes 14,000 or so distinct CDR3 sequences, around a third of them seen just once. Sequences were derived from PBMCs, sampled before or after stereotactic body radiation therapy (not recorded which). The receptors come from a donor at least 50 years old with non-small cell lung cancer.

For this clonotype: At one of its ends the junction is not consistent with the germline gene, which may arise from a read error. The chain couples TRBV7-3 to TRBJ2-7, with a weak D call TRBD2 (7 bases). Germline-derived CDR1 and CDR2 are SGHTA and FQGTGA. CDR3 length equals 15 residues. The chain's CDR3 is CTSSLSSGGAYELYF. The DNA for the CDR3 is TGTACCAGCAGCTTAAGCTCGGGGGGCGCTTACGAGCTGTACTTC. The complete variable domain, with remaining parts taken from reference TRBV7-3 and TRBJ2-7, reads GAGVSQTPSNKVTEKGKYVELRCDPISGHTALYWYRQSLGQGPEFLIYFQGTGAADDSGLPNDRFFAVRPEGSVSTLKIQRTERGDSAVYLCTSSLSSGGAYELYFGPGTRLTVT.

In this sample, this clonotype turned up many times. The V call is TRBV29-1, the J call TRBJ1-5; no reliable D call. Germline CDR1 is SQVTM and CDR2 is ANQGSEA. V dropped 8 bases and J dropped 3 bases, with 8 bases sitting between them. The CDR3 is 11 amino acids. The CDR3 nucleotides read TGCAGCCTGATAGACAATCAGCCCCAGCATTTT. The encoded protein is CSLIDNQPQHF. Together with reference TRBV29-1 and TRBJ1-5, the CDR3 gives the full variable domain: SAVISQKPSRDICQRGTSLTIQCQVDSQVTMMFWYRQQPGQSLTLIATANQGSEATYESGFVIDKFPISRPNLTFSTLTVSNMSPEDSSIYLCSLIDNQPQHFGDGTRLSIL.

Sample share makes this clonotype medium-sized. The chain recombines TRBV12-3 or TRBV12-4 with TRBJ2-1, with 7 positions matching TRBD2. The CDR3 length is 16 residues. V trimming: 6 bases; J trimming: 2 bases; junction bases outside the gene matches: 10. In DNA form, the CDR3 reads TGTGCCAGCAGCTCACTAGCGTTTATCCCCTACAATGAGCAGTTCTTC. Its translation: CASSSLAFIPYNEQFF.

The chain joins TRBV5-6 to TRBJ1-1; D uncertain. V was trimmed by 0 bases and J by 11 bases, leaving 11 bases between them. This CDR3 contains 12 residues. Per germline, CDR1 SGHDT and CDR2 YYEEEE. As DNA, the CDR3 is TGTGCCAGCAGCTTGGACATCCTGGGCGCTTTCTTT. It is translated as CASSLDILGAFF.

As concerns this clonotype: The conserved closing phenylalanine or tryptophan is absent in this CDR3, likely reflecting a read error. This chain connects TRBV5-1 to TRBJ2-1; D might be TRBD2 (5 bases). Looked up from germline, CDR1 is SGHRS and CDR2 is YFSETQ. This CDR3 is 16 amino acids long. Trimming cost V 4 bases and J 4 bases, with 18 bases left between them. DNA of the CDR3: TGCGCCAGCAGCAACCAGGCGGGCGGAGCATACAATGAGCAGTTCTTA. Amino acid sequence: CASSNQAGGAYNEQFL.

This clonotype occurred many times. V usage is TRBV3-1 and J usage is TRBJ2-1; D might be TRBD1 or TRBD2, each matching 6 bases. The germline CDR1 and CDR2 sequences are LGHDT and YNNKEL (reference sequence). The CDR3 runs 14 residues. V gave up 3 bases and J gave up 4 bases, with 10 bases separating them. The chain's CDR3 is CASSQVGGYNEQFF. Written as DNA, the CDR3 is TGTGCCAGCAGCCAGGTAGGGGGGTACAATGAGCAGTTCTTC.

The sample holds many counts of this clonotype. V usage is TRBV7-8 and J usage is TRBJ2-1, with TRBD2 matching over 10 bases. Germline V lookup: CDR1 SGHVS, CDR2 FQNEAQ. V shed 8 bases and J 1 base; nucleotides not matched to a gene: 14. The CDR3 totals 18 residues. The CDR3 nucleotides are TGTGCCAGCGGACCGAGGGCTAGCGGGAGTGCTTCCTACAATGAGCAGTTCTTC. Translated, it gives CASGPRASGSASYNEQFF.

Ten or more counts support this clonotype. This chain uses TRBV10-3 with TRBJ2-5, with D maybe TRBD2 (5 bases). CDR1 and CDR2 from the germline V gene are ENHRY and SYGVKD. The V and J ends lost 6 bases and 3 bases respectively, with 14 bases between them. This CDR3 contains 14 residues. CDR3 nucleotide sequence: TGTGCCATCAGACGGGGATCAGGAGAAGAGACCCAGTACTTC. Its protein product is CAIRRGSGEETQYF.

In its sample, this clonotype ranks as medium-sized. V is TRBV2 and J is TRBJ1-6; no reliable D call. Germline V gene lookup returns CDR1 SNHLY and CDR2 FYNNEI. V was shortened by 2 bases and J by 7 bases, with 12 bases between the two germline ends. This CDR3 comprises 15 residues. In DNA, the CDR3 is TGTGCCAGCAGTGAATCATACGTCGGGAATTCACCCCTCCACTTT. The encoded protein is CASSESYVGNSPLHF.

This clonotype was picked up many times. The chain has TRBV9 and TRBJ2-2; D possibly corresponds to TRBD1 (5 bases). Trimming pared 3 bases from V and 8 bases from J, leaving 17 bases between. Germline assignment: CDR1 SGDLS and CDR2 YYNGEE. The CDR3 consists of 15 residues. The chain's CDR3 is CASSAGGATTGELFF. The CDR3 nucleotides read TGTGCCAGCAGCGCCGGTGGGGCCACAACAGGGGAGCTGTTTTTT.

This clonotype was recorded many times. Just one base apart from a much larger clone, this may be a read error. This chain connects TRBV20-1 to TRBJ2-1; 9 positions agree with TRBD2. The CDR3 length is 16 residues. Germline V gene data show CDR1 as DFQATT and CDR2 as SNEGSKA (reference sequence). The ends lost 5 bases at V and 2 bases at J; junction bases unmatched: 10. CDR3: CSAPRPAGGTYNEQFF. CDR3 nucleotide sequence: TGCAGTGCTCCCCGGCCAGCGGGAGGAACCTACAATGAGCAGTTCTTC.

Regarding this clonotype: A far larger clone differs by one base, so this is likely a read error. CDR3 nucleotides: TGTGCCAGCAGTTACCGACGTATTTCCTACGAGCATTACTTC. This codes for CASSYRRISYEHYF. The rearrangement uses TRBV6-4 and TRBJ2-7; D gene ambiguous. Germline V lookup: CDR1 MRHNA, CDR2 SNTAGT. The CDR3 is 14 amino acids.

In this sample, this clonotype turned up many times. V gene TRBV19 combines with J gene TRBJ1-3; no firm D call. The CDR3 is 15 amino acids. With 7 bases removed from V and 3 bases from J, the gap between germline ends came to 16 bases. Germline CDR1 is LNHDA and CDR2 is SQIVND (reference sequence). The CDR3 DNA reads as TGTGCCAGTACCGTACCCACTTACGATGGAAACACCATATATTTT. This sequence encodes CASTVPTYDGNTIYF. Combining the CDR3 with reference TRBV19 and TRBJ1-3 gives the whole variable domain DGGITQSPKYLFRKEGQNVTLSCEQNLNHDAMYWYRQDPGQGLRLIYYSQIVNDFQKGDIAEGYSVSREKKESFPLTVTSAQKNPTAFYLCASTVPTYDGNTIYFGEGSWLTVV.

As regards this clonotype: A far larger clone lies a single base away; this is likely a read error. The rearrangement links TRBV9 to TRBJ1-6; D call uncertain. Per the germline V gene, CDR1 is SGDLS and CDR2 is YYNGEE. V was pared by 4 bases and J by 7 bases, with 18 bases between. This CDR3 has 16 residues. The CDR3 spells CASSRDGHGVNSPLHF. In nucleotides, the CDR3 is TGTGCCAGCAGCAGAGATGGGCACGGAGTAAATTCACCCCTCCACTTT.

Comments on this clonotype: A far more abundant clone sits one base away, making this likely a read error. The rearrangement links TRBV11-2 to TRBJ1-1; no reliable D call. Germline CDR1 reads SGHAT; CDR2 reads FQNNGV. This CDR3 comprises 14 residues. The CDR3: CAISLRRHGAEAFF. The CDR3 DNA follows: TGTGCCATCAGCTTAAGGCGGCATGGGGCTGAAGCTTTCTTT.

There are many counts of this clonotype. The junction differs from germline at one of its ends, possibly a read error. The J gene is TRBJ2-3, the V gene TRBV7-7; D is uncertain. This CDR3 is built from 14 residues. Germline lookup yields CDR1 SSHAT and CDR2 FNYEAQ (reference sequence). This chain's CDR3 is CASSPARGTDTQYF. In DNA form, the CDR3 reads TGTGCTAGCAGCCCCGCTCGTGGCACAGATACGCAGTATTTT.

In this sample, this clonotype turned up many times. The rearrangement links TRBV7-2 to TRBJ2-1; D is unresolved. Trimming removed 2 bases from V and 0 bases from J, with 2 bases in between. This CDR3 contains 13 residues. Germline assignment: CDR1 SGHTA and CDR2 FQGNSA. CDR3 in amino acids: CASSLNSYNEQFF. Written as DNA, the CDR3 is TGTGCCAGCAGCTTAAACTCCTACAATGAGCAGTTCTTC.

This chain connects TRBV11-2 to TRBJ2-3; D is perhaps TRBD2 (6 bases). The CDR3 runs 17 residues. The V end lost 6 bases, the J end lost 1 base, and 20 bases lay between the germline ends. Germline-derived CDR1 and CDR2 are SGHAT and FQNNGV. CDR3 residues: CASRLSVDSGGTDTQYF. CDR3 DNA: TGTGCCAGCAGATTATCGGTGGATAGCGGAGGCACAGATACGCAGTATTTT.

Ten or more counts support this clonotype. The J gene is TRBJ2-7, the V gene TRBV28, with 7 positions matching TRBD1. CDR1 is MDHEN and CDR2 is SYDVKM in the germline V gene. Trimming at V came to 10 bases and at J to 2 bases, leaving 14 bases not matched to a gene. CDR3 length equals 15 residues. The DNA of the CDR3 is TGTGCCACTAGAAATTACCGGACAGGAGCCTACGAGCAGTACTTC. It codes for CATRNYRTGAYEQYF.

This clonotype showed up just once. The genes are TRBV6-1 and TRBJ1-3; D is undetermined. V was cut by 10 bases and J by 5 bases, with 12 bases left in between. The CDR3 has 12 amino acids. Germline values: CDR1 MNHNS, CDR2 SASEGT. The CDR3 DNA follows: TGTGCCACCTGGGTAGGGCGAAACACCATATATTTT. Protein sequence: CATWVGRNTIYF.

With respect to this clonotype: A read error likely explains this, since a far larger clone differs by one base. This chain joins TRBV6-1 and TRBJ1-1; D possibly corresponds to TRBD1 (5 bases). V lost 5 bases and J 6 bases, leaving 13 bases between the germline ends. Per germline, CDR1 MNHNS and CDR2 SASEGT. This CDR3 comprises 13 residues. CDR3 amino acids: CASSYTRRAEAFF. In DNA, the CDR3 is TGTGCCAGCAGTTACACCCGCAGGGCTGAAGCTTTCTTT.

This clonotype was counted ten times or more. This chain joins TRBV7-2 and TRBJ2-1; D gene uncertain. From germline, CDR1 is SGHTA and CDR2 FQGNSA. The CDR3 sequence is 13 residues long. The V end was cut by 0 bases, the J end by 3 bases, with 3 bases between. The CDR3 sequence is CASSLAHYNEQFF. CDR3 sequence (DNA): TGTGCCAGCAGCTTAGCCCACTACAATGAGCAGTTCTTC.

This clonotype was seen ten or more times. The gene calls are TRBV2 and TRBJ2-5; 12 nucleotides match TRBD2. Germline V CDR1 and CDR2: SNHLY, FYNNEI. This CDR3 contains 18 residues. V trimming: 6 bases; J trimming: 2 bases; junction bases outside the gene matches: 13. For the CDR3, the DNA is TGTGCCAGCAGCCCCGGGACTAGCGGGTGGGACGGGCAAGAGACCCAGTACTTC. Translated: CASSPGTSGWDGQETQYF.